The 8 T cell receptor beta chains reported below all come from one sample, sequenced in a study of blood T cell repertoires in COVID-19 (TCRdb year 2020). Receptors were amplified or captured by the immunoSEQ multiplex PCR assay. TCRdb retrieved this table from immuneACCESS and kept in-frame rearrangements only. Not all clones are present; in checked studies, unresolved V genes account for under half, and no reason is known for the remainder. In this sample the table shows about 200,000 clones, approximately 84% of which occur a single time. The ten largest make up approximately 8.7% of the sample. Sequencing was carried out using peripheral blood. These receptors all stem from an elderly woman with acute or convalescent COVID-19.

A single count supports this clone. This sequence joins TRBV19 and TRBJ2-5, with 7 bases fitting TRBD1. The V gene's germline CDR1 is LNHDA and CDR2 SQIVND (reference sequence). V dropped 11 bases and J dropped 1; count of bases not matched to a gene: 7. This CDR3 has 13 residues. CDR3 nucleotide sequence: TGTGCCGCTTCAGGGACAGTCCAAGAGACCCAGTACTTC. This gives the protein CAASGTVQETQYF.

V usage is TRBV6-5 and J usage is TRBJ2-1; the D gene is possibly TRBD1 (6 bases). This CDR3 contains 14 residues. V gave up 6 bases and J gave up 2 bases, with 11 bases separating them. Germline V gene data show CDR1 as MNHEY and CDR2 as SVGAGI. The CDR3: CASSLQGTYNEQFF. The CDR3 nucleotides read TGTGCCAGCAGCCTACAGGGTACCTACAATGAGCAGTTCTTC.

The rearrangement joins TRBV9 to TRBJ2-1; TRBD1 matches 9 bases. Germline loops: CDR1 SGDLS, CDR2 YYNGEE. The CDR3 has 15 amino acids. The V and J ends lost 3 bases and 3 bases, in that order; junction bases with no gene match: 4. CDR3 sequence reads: CASSAGQGIYNEQFF. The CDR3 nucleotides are TGTGCCAGCAGCGCGGGACAGGGCATCTACAATGAGCAGTTCTTC.

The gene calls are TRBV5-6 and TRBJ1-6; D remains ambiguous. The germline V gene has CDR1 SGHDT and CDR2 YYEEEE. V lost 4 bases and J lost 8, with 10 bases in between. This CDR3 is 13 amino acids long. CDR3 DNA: TGTGCCAGCAGCACCCCGGGTTATTCACCCCTCCACTTT. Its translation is CASSTPGYSPLHF.

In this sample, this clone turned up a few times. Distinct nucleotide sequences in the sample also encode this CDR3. The CDR3 DNA sequence: TGTGCCAGCAGCCCGACTGGAGGGAACACTGAAGCTTTCTTT. Its translation: CASSPTGGNTEAFF. This chain uses TRBV6-5 with TRBJ1-1; D is uncertain. The CDR3 sequence is 14 residues long. V was shortened by 6 bases and J by 1 base, with 12 bases between the two germline ends. Germline-derived CDR1 and CDR2 are MNHEY and SVGAGI.

CDR3 in amino acids: CASSRGHHNYGYTF. The CDR3 region has the DNA TGTGCCAGCAGCCGGGGACACCATAACTATGGCTACACCTTC. The V gene is TRBV5-8, the J gene TRBJ1-2; possibly TRBD1 for D (6 bases). V lost 4 bases and J lost 1, with 11 bases in between. CDR3 length: 14 residues. Germline-derived CDR1 and CDR2 are SGHTS and YDEGEE.

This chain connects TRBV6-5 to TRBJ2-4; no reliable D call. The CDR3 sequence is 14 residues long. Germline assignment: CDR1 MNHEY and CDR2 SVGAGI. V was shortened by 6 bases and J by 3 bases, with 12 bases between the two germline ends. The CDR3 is CASRPLESKNIQYF. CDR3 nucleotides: TGTGCCAGCAGACCTTTAGAGAGCAAAAACATTCAGTACTTC.

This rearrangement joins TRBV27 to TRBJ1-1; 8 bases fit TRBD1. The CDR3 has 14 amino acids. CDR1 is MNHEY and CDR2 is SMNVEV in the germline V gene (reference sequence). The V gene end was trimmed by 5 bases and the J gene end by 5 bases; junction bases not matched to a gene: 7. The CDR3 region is CASSIDRGGTEAFF. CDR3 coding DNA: TGTGCCAGCAGTATTGACAGGGGAGGTACTGAAGCTTTCTTT.